This TCR beta chain comes out of a study of identical twins. Overall study results and limits: Cross-sectional statistical analysis was relied on for the conclusions, without the same donors being followed.

From germline, CDR1 is ENHRY and CDR2 SYGVKD. The CDR3 spans 14 residues. This clonotype showed up many times. Its antigen is unidentified. cDNA molecules carried unique molecular identifiers, and template switching added a universal primer site. One entry per CDR3 protein, called by TCRdb with MiXCR from the 5' RACE reads. The sample has 640,000 or so distinct CDR3 sequences, around 6% seen once. The V and J genes are TRBV10-3 and TRBJ2-2; D is tentatively TRBD1 or TRBD2 (5 bases each). The receptor was isolated from a man younger than 35 in good health. Source material: naive T cells sorted from blood. In DNA form, the CDR3 reads TGTGCGGGGCAAGAGGGAGAGAGCACCGGGGAGCTGTTTTTT. It encodes CAGQEGESTGELFF.